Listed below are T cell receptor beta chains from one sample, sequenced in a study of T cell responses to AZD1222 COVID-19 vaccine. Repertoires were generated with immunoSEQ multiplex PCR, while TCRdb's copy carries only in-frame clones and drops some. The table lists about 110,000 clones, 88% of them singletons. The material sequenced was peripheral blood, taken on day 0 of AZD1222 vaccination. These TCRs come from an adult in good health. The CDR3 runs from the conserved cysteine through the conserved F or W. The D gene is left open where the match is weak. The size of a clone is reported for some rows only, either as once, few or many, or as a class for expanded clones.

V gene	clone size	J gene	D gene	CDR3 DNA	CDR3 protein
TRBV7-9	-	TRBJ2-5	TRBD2	TGTGCCAGCAGCGGGAATTCCGGGACTAGCGGGAGCTGGGAGACCCAGTACTTC	CASSGNSGTSGSWETQYF
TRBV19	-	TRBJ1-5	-	TGTGCCAGTAGTTCGGCCACGTTGTCGTCCCAGCATTTT	CASSSATLSSQHF
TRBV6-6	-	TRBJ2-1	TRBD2	TGTGCCAGCAGAGGGACTACCCAGTTGAATGAGCAGTTCTTC	CASRGTTQLNEQFF
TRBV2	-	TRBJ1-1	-	TGTGCCAGCAGGGGAGATAACACTGAAGCTTTCTTT	CASRGDNTEAFF
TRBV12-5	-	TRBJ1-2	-	TGTGCTAGTGGTTTTGGGGACCGACCTAACTATGGCTACACCTTC	CASGFGDRPNYGYTF
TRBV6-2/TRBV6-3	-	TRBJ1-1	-	TGTGCCAGCAGTTACATGGGTGGTTGGGACACTGAAGCTTTCTTT	CASSYMGGWDTEAFF
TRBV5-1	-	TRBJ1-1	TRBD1	TGCGCCAGCAGCTTGGGAGCAGGGGGCTTGACTGAAGCTTTCTTT	CASSLGAGGLTEAFF
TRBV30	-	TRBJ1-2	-	TGTGCCTGGAGTGTTATAAACAGGGAGGGCTACACCTTC	CAWSVINREGYTF
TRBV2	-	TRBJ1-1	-	TGTGCCAGCAGTCGGGAGGGAAGAACTGAAGCTTTCTTT	CASSREGRTEAFF
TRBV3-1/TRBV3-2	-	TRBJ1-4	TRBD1	TGTGCCAGCAGCCGCGCAGGGGGACTCGGGAGGAAACTGTTTTTT	CASSRAGGLGRKLFF
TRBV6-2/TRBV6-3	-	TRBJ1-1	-	TGTGCCAGCAGTCCCCCCCTAAGGCAGGGTGAAGCTTTCTTT	CASSPPLRQGEAFF
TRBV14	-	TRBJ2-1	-	TGTGCCAGCAGTATCTGGACTGGGAGCTCCTACAATGAGCAGTTCTTC	CASSIWTGSSYNEQFF
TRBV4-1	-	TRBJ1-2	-	TGCGCCAGCAGCCAAGATTTGACAGATTATTACCCTAACTATGGCTACACCTTC	CASSQDLTDYYPNYGYTF
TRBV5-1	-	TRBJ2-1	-	TGCGCCAGCAGCTTGGATCACAATGAGCAGTTCTTC	CASSLDHNEQFF
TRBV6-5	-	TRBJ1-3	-	TGTGCCAGCAGTTACTCGGGCAACTCTGGAAACACCATATATTTT	CASSYSGNSGNTIYF
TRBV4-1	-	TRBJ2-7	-	TGCGCCAGCAGCCAACCCGGGGCGTTCGGTGGGGTGGAGAGGTCCTACGAGCAGTACTTC	CASSQPGAFGGVERSYEQYF
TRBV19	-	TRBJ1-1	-	TGTGCCAGTAGTATACCGATATTATCTGAAGCTTTCTTT	CASSIPILSEAFF
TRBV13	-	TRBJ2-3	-	TGTGCCAGCAGCTTATTTAGTGGAACTAGCACAGATACGCAGTATTTT	CASSLFSGTSTDTQYF
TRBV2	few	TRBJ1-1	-	TGTGCCAGCAGTGAAAACGTGAACACTGAAGCTTTCTTT	CASSENVNTEAFF
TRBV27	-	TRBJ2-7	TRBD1	TGTGCCAGCAGTCGGGACAGTGCGGGTTTTGGCGAGCAGTACTTC	CASSRDSAGFGEQYF
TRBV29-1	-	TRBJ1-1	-	TGCAGCGTTGGCGTTCGAGGGGCTGAAGCTTTCTTT	CSVGVRGAEAFF
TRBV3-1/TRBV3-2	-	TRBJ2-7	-	TGTGCCAGCAGCCAATGGTCGGGGTTCGACTACGAGCAGTACTTC	CASSQWSGFDYEQYF
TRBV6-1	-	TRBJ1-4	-	TGTGCCAGCAGTGACCCCAAGGAAAAACTGTTTTTT	CASSDPKEKLFF
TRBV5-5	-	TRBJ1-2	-	TGTGCCAGCAGCTTGGCAATGTCAGTTAACTATGGCTACACCTTC	CASSLAMSVNYGYTF
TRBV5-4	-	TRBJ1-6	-	TGTGCCAGCAGCTTGTTAATGGGGAGCTCCTATAATTCACCCCTCCACTTT	CASSLLMGSSYNSPLHF
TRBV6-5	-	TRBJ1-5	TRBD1	TGTGCCAGCAGTCAGGGGGTTTGGGGCAATCAGCCCCAGCATTTT	CASSQGVWGNQPQHF
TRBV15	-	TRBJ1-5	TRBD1	TGTGCCACCAGCAGAGGGGGGACAGGGTTCATTATAGGCAATCAGCCCCAGCATTTT	CATSRGGTGFIIGNQPQHF
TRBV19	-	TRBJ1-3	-	TGTGCCAGCCAAGGCCAATTAATAACTGGAAACACCATATATTTT	CASQGQLITGNTIYF